This entry concerns a single T cell receptor beta chain. Its target is not known. The V gene lost 4 bases and the J gene lost 9 bases, with 11 bases spanning the gap. The CDR3 runs 12 residues. Germline loops: CDR1 SGDLS, CDR2 YYNGEE. These data originate in a study of beta chain features in type 1 diabetes. The isolated RNA, all of it, was reverse transcribed, so expressed TCRB transcripts were what got sequenced. Sequencing was performed with immunoSEQ multiplex PCR; in TCRdb, only in-frame clones are kept and a portion is missing. The top ten clones hold 2% to 2.5% of a sample with around 130,000 clones, around 15% of them seen once. Notes on the study in general: Shortening that was moderate but significant affected the TCRB CDR3s of Type 1 diabetes patients in all four CD4+ subsets.

The receptor was isolated from a man younger than 40 with type 1 diabetes. The sequenced material came from central memory CD4+ T cells from blood. V and J are TRBV9 and TRBJ2-1; D remains unclear. CDR3 sequence (DNA): TGTGCCAGCAGCAAGGTGCAAGGTGAGCAGTTCTTC. Encoded protein: CASSKVQGEQFF. The full variable domain, completed using reference TRBV9 and TRBJ2-1, is DSGVTQTPKHLITATGQRVTLRCSPRSGDLSVYWYQQSLDQGLQFLIQYYNGEERAKGNILERFSAQQFPDLHSELNLSSLELGDSALYFCASSKVQGEQFFGPGTRLTVL.